The 4 T cell receptor beta chains below come from one sample, sequenced in a study of cytomegalovirus exposure and HLA in healthy donors (TCRdb year 2017). Library prep was done by the immunoSEQ multiplex PCR assay. For the multiplex PCR, a mixture combining 60 forward primers for TCR Vbeta segments and 13 reverse primers for TCR Jbeta segments was used. TCRdb stores this immuneACCESS table with in-frame sequences only. Part of the clones is absent; in the studies checked, under half of the shortfall reflects unresolved V genes, and no reason is known for the rest. Counted in this sample were about 150,000 clones; around 73% of them appeared once. The ten top clones hold 1.1% to 1.5% of the sample. Sequencing was carried out using PBMCs. Receptors originate from a male donor in good health and CMV-seronegative.

Worth noting for this clone: The identical CDR3 is also encoded by other nucleotide sequences in the sample. The CDR3 sequence: CAWSVGLAGAGETQYF. In nucleotides, the CDR3 is TGTGCCTGGAGTGTTGGACTAGCGGGAGCGGGGGAGACCCAGTACTTC. The genes are TRBV30 and TRBJ2-5, with 13 bases fitting TRBD2. This CDR3 is 16 amino acids long. J was trimmed by 5 bases and V by 0 bases; bases with no gene match: 6. The germline gives CDR1 GTSNPN, CDR2 SVGIG (reference sequence). The full variable domain, in which reference TRBV30 and TRBJ2-5 provide the parts outside the CDR3, is SQTIHQWPATLVQPVGSPLSLECTVEGTSNPNLYWYRQAAGRGLQLLFYSVGIGQISSEVPQNLSASRPQDRQFILSSKKLLLSDSGFYLCAWSVGLAGAGETQYFGPGTRLLVL.

The chain employs TRBV5-6 and TRBJ2-7; perhaps TRBD1 as D (5 bases). The CDR3 contains 15 residues. Deletions cut 2 bases from V and 5 bases from J, with 17 bases between. The germline V gene encodes CDR1 SGHDT and CDR2 YYEEEE. DNA for the CDR3: TGTGCCAGCAGCTTAGGTTGGACACTTCTCCACGAGCAGTACTTC. Its protein product is CASSLGWTLLHEQYF.

The chain joins TRBV6-6 to TRBJ1-3; 9 bases align to TRBD1. The CDR3 runs to 14 residues. The junction had 2 bases not matched to a gene; V was cut back by 8 bases and J by 0 bases. Germline V gene sequence: CDR1 MNHNY, CDR2 SVGAGI (reference sequence). Here the CDR3 DNA reads TGTGCCAGCGGACAGGGGAGCTCTGGAAACACCATATATTTT. Its protein product is CASGQGSSGNTIYF.

V usage is TRBV9 and J usage is TRBJ1-1; D gene unclear. The V end lost 0 bases, the J end lost 7 bases, and 10 bases lay between the germline ends. The CDR3 totals 13 residues. Germline V lookup: CDR1 SGDLS, CDR2 YYNGEE. The CDR3 reads CASSVVISREAFF. The CDR3 DNA sequence: TGTGCCAGCAGCGTAGTTATTTCGCGTGAAGCTTTCTTT.